This T cell receptor beta chain was identified during a study of T cell changes during pregnancy in multiple sclerosis. Trimming removed 5 bases at V and 4 bases at J, with 15 bases between. Germline lookup yields CDR1 SGHTA and CDR2 FQGNSA. The CDR3 contains 15 residues. Here immunoSEQ multiplex PCR was the method, and the copy in TCRdb shows in-frame clones only, minus some. The sample holds around 63,000 clones, roughly 94% seen once. This clone was counted a single time. This sample comprised peripheral blood, obtained after pregnancy. This sequence was found in a female donor with multiple sclerosis, enrolled in a pregnancy study. The genes are TRBV7-2 and TRBJ1-3; D may be TRBD1 (5 bases). The CDR3 sequence: CASSPQAGQGNTIYF. CDR3 nucleotide sequence: TGTGCCAGCAGCCCCCAGGCAGGGCAAGGAAACACCATATATTTT.